This T cell receptor (beta chain) is drawn from a study of blood T cell repertoires in COVID-19. About the study: Sources were T cells, B-cell-depleted T cells, or PBMCs; the material itself was cDNA or gDNA.

The CDR3 runs to 15 residues. The V gene's germline CDR1 is SGDLS and CDR2 YYNGEE. J gave up 0 bases and V 4 bases, and 6 bases lay outside the gene matches. Clones were read by immunoSEQ multiplex PCR, and TCRdb kept only the in-frame ones, dropping some. The sample consists of hundreds of thousands of clones, 75% to 90% of them appearing once. The study recruited people aged about 18 to 95 years across about two dozen US areas. The sample was PBMCs or T cells enriched from blood (not recorded which). The receptor was isolated from a woman in her late teens or twenties who had recovered from COVID-19. The chain links TRBV9 to TRBJ1-1, with TRBD1 matching 7 bases. CDR3 amino acids: CASSLTGQLNTEAFF. The CDR3 DNA reads TGTGCCAGCAGCTTGACGGGACAGTTGAACACTGAAGCTTTCTTT.